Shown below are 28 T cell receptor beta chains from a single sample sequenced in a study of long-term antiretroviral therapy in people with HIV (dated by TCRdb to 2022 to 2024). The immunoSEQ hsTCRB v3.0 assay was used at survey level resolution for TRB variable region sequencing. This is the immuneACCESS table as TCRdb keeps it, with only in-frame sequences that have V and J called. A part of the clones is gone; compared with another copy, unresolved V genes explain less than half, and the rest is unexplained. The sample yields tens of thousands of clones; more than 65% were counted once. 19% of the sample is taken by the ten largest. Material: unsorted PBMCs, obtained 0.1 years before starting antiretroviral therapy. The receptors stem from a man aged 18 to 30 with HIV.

The CDR3 loop reads CASSPTRTGFMYEQYF. CDR3 bases: TGTGCCAGCTCACCTACACGGACAGGGTTTATGTACGAGCAGTACTTC. V gene TRBV18 combines with J gene TRBJ2-7, with TRBD1 identical over 8 bases. With V trimmed by 3 bases and J by 4 bases, 11 bases remained unmatched. The germline V gene encodes CDR1 KGHSH and CDR2 LQKENI. This CDR3 contains 16 residues. The full variable domain, rest sourced from reference TRBV18 and TRBJ2-7, is NAGVMQNPRHLVRRRGQEARLRCSPMKGHSHVYWYRQLPEEGLKFMVYLQKENIIDESGMPKERFSAEFPKEGPSILRIQQVVRGDSAAYFCASSPTRTGFMYEQYFGPGTRLTVT.

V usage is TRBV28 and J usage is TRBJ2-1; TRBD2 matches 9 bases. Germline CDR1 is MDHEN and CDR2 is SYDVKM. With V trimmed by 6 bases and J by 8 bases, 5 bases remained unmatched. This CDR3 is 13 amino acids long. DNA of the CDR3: TGTGCCAGCAGGGGGCGCGGGGGGGATGAGCAGTTCTTC. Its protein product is CASRGRGGDEQFF.

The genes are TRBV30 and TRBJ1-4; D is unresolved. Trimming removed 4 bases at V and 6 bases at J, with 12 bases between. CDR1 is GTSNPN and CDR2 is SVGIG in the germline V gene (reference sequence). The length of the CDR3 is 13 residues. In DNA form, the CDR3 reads TGTGCCTGGAACGGCTTCCTGGATGAAAAACTGTTTTTT. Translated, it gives CAWNGFLDEKLFF.

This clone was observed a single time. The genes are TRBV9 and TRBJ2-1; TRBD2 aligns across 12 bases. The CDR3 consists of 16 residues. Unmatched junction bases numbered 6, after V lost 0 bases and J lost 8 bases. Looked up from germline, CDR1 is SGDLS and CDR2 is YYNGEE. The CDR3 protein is CASSVVGLAGGDEQFF. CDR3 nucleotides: TGTGCCAGCAGCGTAGTGGGCCTAGCGGGAGGGGATGAGCAGTTCTTC.

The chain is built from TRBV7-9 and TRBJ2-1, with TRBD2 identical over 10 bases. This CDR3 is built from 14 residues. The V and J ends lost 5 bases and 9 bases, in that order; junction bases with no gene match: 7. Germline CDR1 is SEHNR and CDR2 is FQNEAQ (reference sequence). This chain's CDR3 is CASSPPGLAIEQFF. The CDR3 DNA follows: TGTGCCAGCAGCCCCCCGGGACTAGCGATTGAGCAGTTCTTC.

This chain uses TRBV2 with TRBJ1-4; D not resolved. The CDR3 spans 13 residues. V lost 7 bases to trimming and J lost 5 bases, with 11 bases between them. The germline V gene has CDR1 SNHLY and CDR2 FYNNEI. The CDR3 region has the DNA TGTGCCAGCACGAAAGGGAGGAATGAAAAACTGTTTTTT. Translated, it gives CASTKGRNEKLFF. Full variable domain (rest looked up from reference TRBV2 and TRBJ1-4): EPEVTQTPSHQVTQMGQEVILRCVPISNHLYFYWYRQILGQKVEFLVSFYNNEISEKSEIFDDQFSVERPDGSNFTLKIRSTKLEDSAMYFCASTKGRNEKLFFGSGTQLSVL.

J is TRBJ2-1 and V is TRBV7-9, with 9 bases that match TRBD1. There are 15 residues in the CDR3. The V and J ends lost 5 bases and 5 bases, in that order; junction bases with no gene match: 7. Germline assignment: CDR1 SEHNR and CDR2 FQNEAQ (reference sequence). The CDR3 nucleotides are TGTGCCAGCAGCCAGGGGGGACAGGGCCACAATGAGCAGTTCTTC. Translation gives CASSQGGQGHNEQFF.

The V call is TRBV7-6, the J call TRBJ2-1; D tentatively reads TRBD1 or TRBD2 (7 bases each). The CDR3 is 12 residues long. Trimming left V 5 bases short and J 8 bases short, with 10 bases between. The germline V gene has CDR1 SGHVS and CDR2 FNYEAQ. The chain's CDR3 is CASSPGGDEQFF. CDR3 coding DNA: TGTGCCAGCAGCCCAGGGGGGGATGAGCAGTTCTTC.

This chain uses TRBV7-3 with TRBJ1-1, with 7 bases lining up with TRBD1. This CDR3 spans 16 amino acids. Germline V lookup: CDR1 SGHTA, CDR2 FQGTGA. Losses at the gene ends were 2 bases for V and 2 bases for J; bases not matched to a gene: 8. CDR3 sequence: CASSLRQGGGNTEAFF. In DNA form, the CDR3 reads TGTGCCAGCAGCTTACGACAGGGAGGGGGCAACACTGAAGCTTTCTTT.

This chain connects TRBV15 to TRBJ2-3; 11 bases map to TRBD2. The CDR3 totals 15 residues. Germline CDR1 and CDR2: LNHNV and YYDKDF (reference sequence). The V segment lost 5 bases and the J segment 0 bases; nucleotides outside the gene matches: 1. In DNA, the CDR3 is TGTGCCACCAGCCTAGCGGGAGGCAGCACAGATACGCAGTATTTT. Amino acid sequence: CATSLAGGSTDTQYF.

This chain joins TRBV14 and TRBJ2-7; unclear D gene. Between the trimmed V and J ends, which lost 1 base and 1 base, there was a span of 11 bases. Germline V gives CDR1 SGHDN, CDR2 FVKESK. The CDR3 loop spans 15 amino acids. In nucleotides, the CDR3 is TGTGCCAGCAGCCAAGTAGGTACACAATCCTACGAGCAGTACTTC. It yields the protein CASSQVGTQSYEQYF.

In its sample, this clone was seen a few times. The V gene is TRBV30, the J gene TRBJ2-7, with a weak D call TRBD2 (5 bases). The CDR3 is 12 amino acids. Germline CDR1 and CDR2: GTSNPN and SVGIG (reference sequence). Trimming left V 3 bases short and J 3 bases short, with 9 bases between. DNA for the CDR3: TGTGCCTGGAGCCCTAGCAACTACGAGCAGTACTTC. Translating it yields CAWSPSNYEQYF.

Here the CDR3 DNA reads TGCGCCAGCTCCCCCGGGGGGTCCTCCTACGAGCAGTACTTC. As protein: CASSPGGSSYEQYF. The J gene is TRBJ2-7, the V gene TRBV5-1; TRBD2 matches 7 bases. The CDR3 runs 14 residues. Germline V gene data show CDR1 as SGHRS and CDR2 as YFSETQ. V trimming: 7 bases; J trimming: 0 bases; junction bases outside the gene matches: 7.

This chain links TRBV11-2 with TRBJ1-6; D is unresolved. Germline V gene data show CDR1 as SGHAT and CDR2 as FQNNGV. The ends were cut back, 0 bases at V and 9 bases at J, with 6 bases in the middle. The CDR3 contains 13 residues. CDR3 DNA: TGTGCCAGCAGCTTAGATCAAGCTTCACCCCTCCACTTT. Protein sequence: CASSLDQASPLHF. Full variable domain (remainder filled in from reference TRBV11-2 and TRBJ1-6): EAGVAQSPRYKIIEKRQSVAFWCNPISGHATLYWYQQILGQGPKLLIQFQNNGVVDDSQLPKDRFSAERLKGVDSTLKIQPAKLEDSAVYLCASSLDQASPLHFGNGTRLTVT.

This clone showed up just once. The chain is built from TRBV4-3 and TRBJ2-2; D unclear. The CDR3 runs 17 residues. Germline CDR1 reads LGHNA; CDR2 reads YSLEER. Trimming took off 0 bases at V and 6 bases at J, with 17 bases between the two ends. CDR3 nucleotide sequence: TGCGCCAGCAGCCAAGATTTTACCGGTGGGTACGCCGGGGAGCTGTTTTTT. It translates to CASSQDFTGGYAGELFF.

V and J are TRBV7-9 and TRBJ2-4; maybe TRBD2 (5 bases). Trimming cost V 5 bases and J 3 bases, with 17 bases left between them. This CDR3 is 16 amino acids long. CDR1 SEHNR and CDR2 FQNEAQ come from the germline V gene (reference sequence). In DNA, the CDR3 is TGTGCCAGCAGCCGCTTGTGGGGAGATGGCAAAAACATTCAGTACTTC. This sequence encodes CASSRLWGDGKNIQYF.

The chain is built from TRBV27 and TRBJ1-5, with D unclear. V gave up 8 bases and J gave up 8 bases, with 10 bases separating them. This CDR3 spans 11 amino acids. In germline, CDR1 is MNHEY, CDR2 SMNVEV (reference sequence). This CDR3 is CASGLGKPQHF. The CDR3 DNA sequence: TGTGCCAGCGGGCTCGGGAAGCCCCAGCATTTT.

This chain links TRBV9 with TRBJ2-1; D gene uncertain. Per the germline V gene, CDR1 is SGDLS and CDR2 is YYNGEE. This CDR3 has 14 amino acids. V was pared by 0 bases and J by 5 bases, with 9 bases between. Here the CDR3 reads CASSVGSRNNEQFF. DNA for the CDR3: TGTGCCAGCAGCGTAGGGTCTCGAAACAATGAGCAGTTCTTC. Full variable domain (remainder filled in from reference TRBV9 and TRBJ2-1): DSGVTQTPKHLITATGQRVTLRCSPRSGDLSVYWYQQSLDQGLQFLIQYYNGEERAKGNILERFSAQQFPDLHSELNLSSLELGDSALYFCASSVGSRNNEQFFGPGTRLTVL.

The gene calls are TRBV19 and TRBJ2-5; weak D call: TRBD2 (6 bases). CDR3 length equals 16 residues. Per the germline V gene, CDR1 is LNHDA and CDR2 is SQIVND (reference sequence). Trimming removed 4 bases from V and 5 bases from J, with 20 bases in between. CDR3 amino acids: CASSRLANDNEETQYF. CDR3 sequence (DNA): TGTGCCAGTAGTAGGCTAGCGAACGACAACGAGGAGACCCAGTACTTC. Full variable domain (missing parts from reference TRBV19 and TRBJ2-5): DGGITQSPKYLFRKEGQNVTLSCEQNLNHDAMYWYRQDPGQGLRLIYYSQIVNDFQKGDIAEGYSVSREKKESFPLTVTSAQKNPTAFYLCASSRLANDNEETQYFGPGTRLLVL.

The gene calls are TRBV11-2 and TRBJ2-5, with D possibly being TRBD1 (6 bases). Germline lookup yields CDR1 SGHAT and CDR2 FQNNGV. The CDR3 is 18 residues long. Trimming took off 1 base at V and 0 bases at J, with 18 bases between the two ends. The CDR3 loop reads CASSLVSSGVIYQETQYF. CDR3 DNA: TGTGCCAGCAGCTTAGTATCATCAGGGGTAATTTACCAAGAGACCCAGTACTTC.

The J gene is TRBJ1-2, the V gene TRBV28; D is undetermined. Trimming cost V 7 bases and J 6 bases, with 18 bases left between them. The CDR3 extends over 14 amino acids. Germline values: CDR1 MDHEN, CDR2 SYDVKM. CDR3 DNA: TGTGCCAGCAACATTCGGGCAGACATTGATGGCTACACCTTC. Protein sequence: CASNIRADIDGYTF.

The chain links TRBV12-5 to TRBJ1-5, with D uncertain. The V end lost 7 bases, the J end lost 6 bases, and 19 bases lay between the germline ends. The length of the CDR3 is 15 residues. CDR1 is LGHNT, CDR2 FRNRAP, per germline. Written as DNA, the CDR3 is TGTGCTAGTGTCCTCGCCGGGGTAATGGTTCAGCCCCAGCATTTT. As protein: CASVLAGVMVQPQHF.

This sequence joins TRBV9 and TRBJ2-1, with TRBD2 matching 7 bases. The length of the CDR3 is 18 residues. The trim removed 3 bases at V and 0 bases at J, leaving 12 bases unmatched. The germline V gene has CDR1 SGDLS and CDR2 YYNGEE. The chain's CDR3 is CASSGWDYHSSSYNEQFF. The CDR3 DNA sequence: TGTGCCAGCAGCGGTTGGGACTACCACTCGAGCTCCTACAATGAGCAGTTCTTC.

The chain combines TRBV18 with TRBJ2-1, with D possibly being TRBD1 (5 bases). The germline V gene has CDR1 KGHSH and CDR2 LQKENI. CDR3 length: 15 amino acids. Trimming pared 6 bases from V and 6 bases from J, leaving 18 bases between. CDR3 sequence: CASSRQPSQTNEQFF. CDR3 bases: TGTGCCAGCTCCAGACAGCCCTCCCAAACCAATGAGCAGTTCTTC.

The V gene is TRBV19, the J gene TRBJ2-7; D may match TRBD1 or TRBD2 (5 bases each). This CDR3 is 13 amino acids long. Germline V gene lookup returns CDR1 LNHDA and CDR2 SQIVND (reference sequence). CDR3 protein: CVSSPGQGYEQYF. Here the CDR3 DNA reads TGTGTCTCTTCCCCGGGGCAGGGCTACGAGCAGTACTTC.

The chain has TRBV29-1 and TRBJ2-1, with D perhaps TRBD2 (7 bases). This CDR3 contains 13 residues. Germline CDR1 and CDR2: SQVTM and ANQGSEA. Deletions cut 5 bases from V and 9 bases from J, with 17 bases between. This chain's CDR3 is CSVWGGGVGEQFF. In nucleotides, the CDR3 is TGCAGCGTTTGGGGGGGCGGGGTGGGTGAGCAGTTCTTC.

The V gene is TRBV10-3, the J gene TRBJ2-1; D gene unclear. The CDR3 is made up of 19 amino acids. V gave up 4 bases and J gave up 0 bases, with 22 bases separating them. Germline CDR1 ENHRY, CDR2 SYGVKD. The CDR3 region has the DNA TGTGCCATCAGTGTTCCTTTCAGATCGAATCGGTTCTCCTACAATGAGCAGTTCTTC. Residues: CAISVPFRSNRFSYNEQFF.

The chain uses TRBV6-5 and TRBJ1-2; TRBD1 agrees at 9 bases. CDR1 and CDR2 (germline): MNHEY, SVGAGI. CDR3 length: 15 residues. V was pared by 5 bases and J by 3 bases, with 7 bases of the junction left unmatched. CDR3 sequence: CASSLGTGKYYGYTF. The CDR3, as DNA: TGTGCCAGCAGTCTCGGGACAGGGAAGTACTATGGCTACACCTTC.